The 19 T cell receptor beta chains in this list originate from one sample, sequenced in a study of CD8 T cells in ankylosing spondylitis. TCRdb fed the 5' RACE reads into MiXCR, producing one record per CDR3 protein. This table holds under 300,000 distinct CDR3 sequences, roughly 10% found once. Sequenced input: blood, either unsorted or a sorted T cell fraction (not recorded which). The origin of the receptors is a male donor with ankylosing spondylitis or in good health (not recorded which).

In this sample, this clonotype turned up many times. V gene TRBV5-1 combines with J gene TRBJ2-3; D ambiguous. Germline V gene sequence: CDR1 SGHRS, CDR2 YFSETQ. V lost 0 bases, J lost 2 bases, and 10 bases lay in between. CDR3 size: 15 residues. Written as DNA, the CDR3 is TGCGCCAGCAGCTTGGAACAGCTAATCACAGATACGCAGTATTTT. Amino acid sequence: CASSLEQLITDTQYF.

V and J are TRBV27 and TRBJ2-7, with D perhaps given as TRBD1 or TRBD2 (6 bases each). Deletions cut 3 bases from V and 3 bases from J, with 12 bases between. This CDR3 region has 14 residues. Per the germline V gene, CDR1 is MNHEY and CDR2 is SMNVEV (reference sequence). CDR3 nucleotide sequence: TGTGCCAGCAGTTTTGGCCGGGGGCACTACGAGCAGTACTTC. It specifies CASSFGRGHYEQYF.

The rearrangement joins TRBV7-2 to TRBJ1-5; D not resolved. The V and J ends lost 1 base and 0 bases respectively, with 7 bases between them. Germline V gene lookup returns CDR1 SGHTA and CDR2 FQGNSA. The CDR3 runs 15 residues. CDR3 in amino acids: CASSLEHYSNQPQHF. Here the CDR3 DNA reads TGTGCCAGCAGCTTAGAACATTATAGCAATCAGCCCCAGCATTTT.

This clonotype was seen at least ten times. The J gene is TRBJ2-1, the V gene TRBV6-1; perhaps TRBD1 as D (5 bases). The CDR3 has 15 residues. Germline values: CDR1 MNHNS, CDR2 SASEGT. Trimming removed 6 bases from V and 4 bases from J, with 16 bases in between. For the CDR3, the DNA is TGTGCCAGCAGGCGTGGATCAGGGTCGTACAATGAGCAGTTCTTC. Encoded protein: CASRRGSGSYNEQFF.

There are many counts of this clonotype. The J gene is TRBJ2-1, the V gene TRBV10-3; 9 positions match TRBD1. The J segment lost 5 bases and the V segment lost 0 bases, leaving 5 bases of the junction unmatched. The CDR3 has 16 residues. Per germline, CDR1 ENHRY and CDR2 SYGVKD. CDR3 loop: CAISESTGTGNNEQFF. The CDR3 bases are TGTGCCATCAGTGAGTCGACGGGGACAGGGAACAATGAGCAGTTCTTC.

This chain connects TRBV19 to TRBJ2-7; 7 bases agree with TRBD1. This CDR3 comprises 15 residues. Germline V gene data show CDR1 as LNHDA and CDR2 as SQIVND (reference sequence). V was pared by 3 bases and J by 3 bases, with 8 bases of the junction left unmatched. CDR3 DNA: TGTGCCAGTAGTATGAGGGGGCTGCAACACTACGAGCAGTACTTC. This codes for CASSMRGLQHYEQYF.

This clonotype came up many times. The CDR3 DNA reads TGCGCCAGCAGCTTCGGGGGCCAGTGGGATACGCAGTATTTT. Its protein is CASSFGGQWDTQYF. The chain links TRBV5-1 to TRBJ2-3, with D tentatively TRBD1 or TRBD2 (6 bases each). The CDR3 runs to 14 residues. From germline, CDR1 is SGHRS and CDR2 YFSETQ. Trimming shortened V by 2 bases and J by 6 bases, and 13 bases separated the two germline ends.

The rearrangement uses TRBV10-3 and TRBJ2-7; 7 bases align to TRBD1. CDR1 and CDR2 from the germline V gene are ENHRY and SYGVKD. J lost 6 bases, V lost 6 bases, and 8 bases had no gene match. CDR3 length equals 13 residues. In nucleotides, the CDR3 is TGTGCCATCAGGATCGGGACAGACTCCGAGCAGTACTTC. Protein sequence: CAIRIGTDSEQYF.

This clonotype was found many times. V and J are TRBV18 and TRBJ1-4; no clear D. Germline CDR1 and CDR2: KGHSH and LQKENI. The CDR3 sequence is 11 residues long. V lost 2 bases, J lost 14 bases, and 9 bases lay in between. CDR3 sequence (DNA): TGTGCCAGCTCACCAGGGGTTTCGCTGTTTTTT. It yields the protein CASSPGVSLFF.

This clonotype was recorded many times. The CDR3 reads CATSRATQAPFYGYTF. The CDR3 nucleotides are TGTGCCACCAGCAGGGCAACACAGGCCCCTTTCTATGGCTACACCTTC. The rearrangement joins TRBV15 to TRBJ1-2, with a weak D call TRBD1 (5 bases). The germline gives CDR1 LNHNV, CDR2 YYDKDF (reference sequence). Trimming took off 3 bases at V and 4 bases at J, with 18 bases between the two ends. The CDR3 is 16 residues long.

This clonotype has just a few counts. The genes are TRBV27 and TRBJ1-2; possibly TRBD1 for D (6 bases). V lost 0 bases and J lost 7, with 21 bases in between. CDR1 and CDR2 from the germline V gene are MNHEY and SMNVEV (reference sequence). This CDR3 contains 17 residues. The CDR3 DNA follows: TGTGCCAGCAGTTTATCCTATGGGACAACCCTCGGGCGTGGCTACACCTTC. The encoded protein is CASSLSYGTTLGRGYTF.

The table lists this clonotype with many counts. The V gene is TRBV5-1, the J gene TRBJ2-2, with TRBD1 matching 7 bases. This CDR3 is built from 16 residues. Germline V gene sequence: CDR1 SGHRS, CDR2 YFSETQ. V lost 3 bases and J lost 5; bases outside the gene matches: 10. This chain's CDR3 is CASSWTGTVRTGELFF. In DNA form, the CDR3 reads TGCGCCAGCAGCTGGACCGGGACAGTGAGAACCGGGGAGCTGTTTTTT.

This clonotype was detected many times. J is TRBJ1-4 and V is TRBV3-1; 8 bases line up with TRBD1. V was clipped by 0 bases and J by 8 bases; unmatched bases: 8. The CDR3 is 16 residues long. In germline, CDR1 is LGHDT, CDR2 YNNKEL (reference sequence). CDR3 residues: CASSQDAGTGPEKLFF. CDR3 DNA: TGTGCCAGCAGCCAAGATGCAGGGACAGGCCCAGAAAAACTGTTTTTT.

The sample holds many counts of this clonotype. The genes are TRBV10-1 and TRBJ2-2, with D perhaps TRBD1 (5 bases). Trimming took 3 bases from V and 6 from J, leaving 8 bases between them. Looked up from germline, CDR1 is WNHNN and CDR2 is SYGVQD (reference sequence). This CDR3 has 13 residues. CDR3 sequence: CASSDRESGELFF. CDR3 nucleotide sequence: TGCGCCAGCAGTGACAGGGAATCCGGGGAGCTGTTTTTT.

This clonotype appeared many times. The rearrangement uses TRBV7-9 and TRBJ1-1; 11 positions agree with TRBD1. Germline loops: CDR1 SEHNR, CDR2 FQNEAQ (reference sequence). J was trimmed by 7 bases and V by 3 bases; bases with no gene match: 10. The CDR3 is 16 residues long. CDR3 sequence (DNA): TGTGCCAGCAGCTTGAAGGGACAGGGGGATAGAGGTGAAGCTTTCTTT. Its protein product is CASSLKGQGDRGEAFF.

This clonotype occurred many times. V gene TRBV12-3 or TRBV12-4 combines with J gene TRBJ2-2; 9 nucleotides match TRBD1. J lost 3 bases, V lost 1 base, and 3 bases had no gene match. The CDR3 loop spans 16 amino acids. CDR3 sequence reads: CASSLEGQGHTGELFF. The DNA for the CDR3 is TGTGCCAGCAGTTTAGAGGGACAGGGTCACACCGGGGAGCTGTTTTTT.

This clonotype was recorded at least ten times. This rearrangement joins TRBV20-1 to TRBJ2-1, with 10 nucleotides matching TRBD2. Germline V gene data show CDR1 as DFQATT and CDR2 as SNEGSKA (reference sequence). The V segment lost 5 bases and the J segment 3 bases; nucleotides outside the gene matches: 7. This CDR3 comprises 15 residues. This chain's CDR3 is CSASPGLAYYNEQFF. The DNA of the CDR3 is TGCAGTGCTTCACCGGGACTAGCGTACTACAATGAGCAGTTCTTC.

Ten or more counts support this clonotype. The chain couples TRBV5-1 to TRBJ2-5; D gene uncertain. The V gene's germline CDR1 is SGHRS and CDR2 YFSETQ. CDR3 length equals 14 residues. Trimming pared 0 bases from V and 2 bases from J, leaving 8 bases between. The CDR3 DNA sequence: TGCGCCAGCAGCTTGGGGATCAGGCAAGAGACCCAGTACTTC. Translated: CASSLGIRQETQYF.

The sample holds a few counts of this clonotype. This chain links TRBV7-3 with TRBJ2-2; TRBD1 is a possible D gene (5 bases). This CDR3 has 16 residues. Germline CDR1 reads SGHTA; CDR2 reads FQGTGA. The V gene lost 3 bases and the J gene lost 0 bases, with 11 bases spanning the gap. In DNA, the CDR3 is TGTGCCAGCAGCTTGGGGCAGGGCTCGAACACCGGGGAGCTGTTTTTT. This translates into CASSLGQGSNTGELFF. The full variable domain, in which reference TRBV7-3 and TRBJ2-2 provide the parts outside the CDR3, is GAGVSQTPSNKVTEKGKYVELRCDPISGHTALYWYRQSLGQGPEFLIYFQGTGAADDSGLPNDRFFAVRPEGSVSTLKIQRTERGDSAVYLCASSLGQGSNTGELFFGEGSRLTVL.